The 23 T cell receptor beta chains below all came from one sample that was sequenced in a study of T cells after yellow fever vaccination. MiXCR was run by TCRdb on the 5' RACE reads, yielding one entry per CDR3 protein. The sample includes 250,000 to 400,000 distinct CDR3 sequences, over 4% of them seen just once. Source: PBMCs, taken 5 days after the yellow fever booster vaccination. Every receptor here comes from a man aged 18 to 30 who received the YFV17D yellow fever vaccine.

This clonotype was picked up a small number of times. The chain joins TRBV12-3 or TRBV12-4 to TRBJ2-1, with 10 bases fitting TRBD2. This CDR3 spans 17 amino acids. The V segment lost 4 bases and the J segment 0 bases; nucleotides outside the gene matches: 6. The CDR3 nucleotides read TGTGCCAGCAGTTCTGGACTAGCGGTTAGCTCCTACAATGAGCAGTTCTTC. Amino acid sequence: CASSSGLAVSSYNEQFF.

The table lists this clonotype with many counts. The chain has TRBV30 and TRBJ2-5; D remains unclear. Trimming removed 0 bases at V and 2 bases at J, with 7 bases between. This CDR3 region has 13 residues. Germline CDR1 reads GTSNPN; CDR2 reads SVGIG (reference sequence). The CDR3 DNA sequence: TGTGCCTGGAGTGTAGGACGGCAAGAGACCCAGTACTTC. Encoded protein: CAWSVGRQETQYF.

This clonotype has at least ten counts. The gene calls are TRBV5-1 and TRBJ2-1; D is perhaps TRBD1 (6 bases). V lost 1 base and J lost 8, with 13 bases in between. CDR1 SGHRS and CDR2 YFSETQ come from the germline V gene. This CDR3 is 14 amino acids long. The CDR3 nucleotides are TGCGCCAGCAGCTTGAGAGGGGGAATCGATGAGCAGTTCTTC. Its translation is CASSLRGGIDEQFF.

The V gene is TRBV4-1, the J gene TRBJ2-1, with 7 positions matching TRBD2. Germline V gene lookup returns CDR1 MGHRA and CDR2 YSYEKL. The CDR3 length is 16 residues. V was clipped by 0 bases and J by 6 bases; unmatched bases: 8. The CDR3 reads CASSQDMASGFNEQFF. The DNA for the CDR3 is TGCGCCAGCAGCCAAGATATGGCTAGCGGCTTCAATGAGCAGTTCTTC.

The chain uses TRBV15 and TRBJ2-7, with D perhaps matching TRBD2 (5 bases). From germline, CDR1 is LNHNV and CDR2 YYDKDF (reference sequence). The CDR3 consists of 13 residues. Trimming removed 1 base at V and 1 base at J, with 5 bases between. CDR3 DNA sequence: TGTGCCACCAGCAGAGGGACTTCCTACGAGCAGTACTTC. Translating gives CATSRGTSYEQYF.

This clonotype was detected ten times or more. The gene calls are TRBV9 and TRBJ1-2, with D maybe TRBD1 (5 bases). V lost 5 bases, J lost 8 bases, and 13 bases lay in between. The germline V gene has CDR1 SGDLS and CDR2 YYNGEE. The CDR3 spans 12 residues. The CDR3 sequence: CASSLWGRGYTF. The CDR3 coding sequence is TGTGCCAGCAGTCTCTGGGGCCGCGGCTACACCTTC.

This clonotype was picked up many times. The chain couples TRBV5-1 to TRBJ2-5, with TRBD2 matching 11 bases. Germline V gene sequence: CDR1 SGHRS, CDR2 YFSETQ. The CDR3 is made up of 16 amino acids. V dropped 0 bases and J dropped 2; count of bases not matched to a gene: 3. CDR3 loop: CASSLATSGAQETQYF. CDR3 coding DNA: TGCGCCAGCAGCTTGGCGACTAGCGGGGCGCAAGAGACCCAGTACTTC.

V usage is TRBV9 and J usage is TRBJ2-2; the D call may be TRBD1 or TRBD2 (6 bases each). This CDR3 comprises 15 residues. The germline V and J ends were trimmed by 4 bases and 4 bases, with 14 bases remaining between them. Looked up from germline, CDR1 is SGDLS and CDR2 is YYNGEE. In DNA, the CDR3 is TGTGCCAGCAGCCCTCAATGGGGGGCCACCGGGGAGCTGTTTTTT. Its translation is CASSPQWGATGELFF.

V and J are TRBV6-5 and TRBJ1-1; D unclear. The V end was cut by 6 bases, the J end by 2 bases, with 19 bases between. The V gene's germline CDR1 is MNHEY and CDR2 SVGAGI. The CDR3 totals 16 residues. CDR3 bases: TGTGCCAGCAGATCTGGCTCCTTACCAGAAAACACTGAAGCTTTCTTT. Protein: CASRSGSLPENTEAFF.

This clonotype was counted at least ten times. The chain links TRBV4-3 to TRBJ2-2, with 8 bases lining up with TRBD2. Germline CDR1 LGHNA, CDR2 YSLEER. V shed 3 bases, J shed 6 bases, and the junction held 9 bases outside the gene matches. This CDR3 spans 16 amino acids. CDR3 sequence: CASSQQPGLVPGELFF. The CDR3 nucleotides are TGCGCCAGCAGCCAGCAACCGGGACTAGTGCCCGGGGAGCTGTTTTTT.

This clonotype was counted ten times or more. This chain uses TRBV15 with TRBJ2-1; D is unclear. Germline CDR1 LNHNV, CDR2 YYDKDF (reference sequence). This CDR3 contains 13 residues. The V end was cut by 0 bases, the J end by 9 bases, with 9 bases between. In DNA form, the CDR3 reads TGTGCCACCAGCAGAGAGGGTTGGTCTGAGCAGTTCTTC. Its translation: CATSREGWSEQFF.

This clonotype was seen repeatedly, ten times or more. The V and J genes are TRBV20-1 and TRBJ2-7, with 9 bases fitting TRBD2. This CDR3 comprises 14 residues. J was trimmed by 5 bases and V by 6 bases; bases with no gene match: 11. Germline CDR1 and CDR2: DFQATT and SNEGSKA (reference sequence). For the CDR3, the DNA is TGCAGTGCCAAAGCGGGGGGAGGGGCCCACGAGCAGTACGTC. It is translated as CSAKAGGGAHEQYV.

This clonotype was seen more than once but under ten times. This rearrangement joins TRBV12-3 or TRBV12-4 to TRBJ1-1; D gene ambiguous. Between the trimmed V and J ends, which lost 6 bases and 3 bases, there was a span of 11 bases. The CDR3 has 13 residues. The DNA of the CDR3 is TGTGCCAGCAGGTTGAGGCTGCACACTGAAGCTTTCTTT. This encodes CASRLRLHTEAFF.

The sample holds many counts of this clonotype. The chain employs TRBV28 and TRBJ2-1, with TRBD1 matching 9 bases. The CDR3 is made up of 14 amino acids. Germline V gene lookup returns CDR1 MDHEN and CDR2 SYDVKM. V shed 4 bases and J 7 bases; nucleotides not matched to a gene: 5. This chain's CDR3 is CASSSGTGLNEQFF. CDR3 sequence (DNA): TGTGCCAGCAGTTCAGGGACAGGGTTGAATGAGCAGTTCTTC. The whole variable domain, filled in from reference TRBV28 and TRBJ2-1, reads DVKVTQSSRYLVKRTGEKVFLECVQDMDHENMFWYRQDPGLGLRLIYFSYDVKMKEKGDIPEGYSVSREKKERFSLILESASTNQTSMYLCASSSGTGLNEQFFGPGTRLTVL.

This clonotype was counted only a few times. The chain combines TRBV27 with TRBJ1-2, with a tentative D call TRBD1 (5 bases). V gave up 2 bases and J gave up 8 bases, with 18 bases separating them. The CDR3 is 15 residues long. The germline gives CDR1 MNHEY, CDR2 SMNVEV (reference sequence). The CDR3 here is CASSLVGENFSGYTF. The DNA for the CDR3 is TGTGCCAGCAGTTTAGTAGGGGAAAATTTTAGCGGCTACACCTTC.

This clonotype was found a few times. The chain is built from TRBV20-1 and TRBJ1-1; possible D gene TRBD1, 5 bases. Germline V gives CDR1 DFQATT, CDR2 SNEGSKA (reference sequence). There are 14 residues in the CDR3. Trimming stripped 4 bases from V and 5 bases from J, with 17 bases between. The CDR3 loop reads CSAKNWQGKTEAFF. CDR3 nucleotide sequence: TGCAGTGCTAAGAATTGGCAGGGAAAAACTGAAGCTTTCTTT.

This chain joins TRBV5-1 and TRBJ1-2; D perhaps matches TRBD1 (5 bases). V lost 2 bases, J lost 7 bases, and 12 bases lay in between. This CDR3 spans 13 amino acids. Germline V gene sequence: CDR1 SGHRS, CDR2 YFSETQ. The CDR3 DNA follows: TGCGCCAGCAGCTTAGGGGACCACGGTGGCTACACCTTC. Protein product: CASSLGDHGGYTF.

This clonotype came up many times. This chain links TRBV5-4 with TRBJ2-2, with D perhaps TRBD1 or TRBD2 (5 bases each). The V and J ends lost 0 bases and 6 bases respectively, with 12 bases between them. This CDR3 contains 15 residues. The germline V gene encodes CDR1 SGHNT and CDR2 YYREEE (reference sequence). The CDR3 reads CASSLAGTPPGELFF. CDR3 bases: TGTGCCAGCAGCTTGGCCGGGACCCCCCCCGGGGAGCTGTTTTTT.

This clonotype was recorded at least ten times. The chain uses TRBV20-1 and TRBJ1-4; D is unclear. V lost 3 bases and J lost 0, with 8 bases in between. Germline V gene lookup returns CDR1 DFQATT and CDR2 SNEGSKA (reference sequence). This CDR3 spans 14 amino acids. The CDR3 DNA reads TGCAGTGCTAGCGTTGGTGCAACTAATGAAAAACTGTTTTTT. Its translation: CSASVGATNEKLFF.

This clonotype was seen many times. The rearrangement links TRBV5-4 to TRBJ1-1, with a tentative D call TRBD1 (6 bases). This CDR3 has 16 amino acids. V gave up 4 bases and J gave up 0 bases, with 16 bases separating them. Germline values: CDR1 SGHNT, CDR2 YYREEE (reference sequence). The CDR3 protein is CASSPGGAAMNTEAFF. The CDR3 DNA reads as TGTGCCAGCAGCCCTGGGGGGGCCGCGATGAACACTGAAGCTTTCTTT.

The V and J genes are TRBV7-2 and TRBJ2-1; perhaps TRBD2 as D (6 bases). This CDR3 has 15 residues. CDR1 SGHTA and CDR2 FQGNSA come from the germline V gene. V was pared by 0 bases and J by 7 bases, with 13 bases between. The CDR3 region has the DNA TGTGCCAGCAGCTTAGCGGGGGGACTTTTGAATGAGCAGTTCTTC. Residues: CASSLAGGLLNEQFF.

The V gene is TRBV6-6, the J gene TRBJ2-2; D not resolved. Trimming pared 11 bases from V and 4 bases from J, leaving 14 bases between. The CDR3 covers 13 residues. Germline V gene sequence: CDR1 MNHNY, CDR2 SVGAGI (reference sequence). The CDR3 protein is CACIGPFTGELFF. The CDR3 region has the DNA TGTGCCTGTATCGGGCCCTTCACCGGGGAGCTGTTTTTT.

The J gene is TRBJ2-3, the V gene TRBV11-2; 9 bases align to TRBD2. The trim removed 5 bases at V and 1 base at J, leaving 4 bases unmatched. Per the germline V gene, CDR1 is SGHAT and CDR2 is FQNNGV. CDR3 length equals 15 residues. The CDR3 region is CASSRRTSGTDTQYF. The CDR3 nucleotides are TGTGCCAGCAGCCGACGGACTAGCGGCACAGATACGCAGTATTTT.